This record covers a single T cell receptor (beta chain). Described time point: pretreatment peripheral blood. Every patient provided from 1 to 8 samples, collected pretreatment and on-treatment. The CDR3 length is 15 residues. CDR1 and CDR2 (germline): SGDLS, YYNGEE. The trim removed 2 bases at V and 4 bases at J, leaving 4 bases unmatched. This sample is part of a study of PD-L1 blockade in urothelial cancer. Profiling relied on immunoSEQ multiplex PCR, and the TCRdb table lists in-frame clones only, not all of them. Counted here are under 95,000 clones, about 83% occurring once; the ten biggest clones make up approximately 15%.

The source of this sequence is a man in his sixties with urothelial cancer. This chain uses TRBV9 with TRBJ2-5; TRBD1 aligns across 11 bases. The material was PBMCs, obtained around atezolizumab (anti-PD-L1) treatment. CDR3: CASSVGQGARETQYF. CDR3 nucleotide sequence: TGTGCCAGCAGCGTTGGACAGGGGGCGCGAGAGACCCAGTACTTC.